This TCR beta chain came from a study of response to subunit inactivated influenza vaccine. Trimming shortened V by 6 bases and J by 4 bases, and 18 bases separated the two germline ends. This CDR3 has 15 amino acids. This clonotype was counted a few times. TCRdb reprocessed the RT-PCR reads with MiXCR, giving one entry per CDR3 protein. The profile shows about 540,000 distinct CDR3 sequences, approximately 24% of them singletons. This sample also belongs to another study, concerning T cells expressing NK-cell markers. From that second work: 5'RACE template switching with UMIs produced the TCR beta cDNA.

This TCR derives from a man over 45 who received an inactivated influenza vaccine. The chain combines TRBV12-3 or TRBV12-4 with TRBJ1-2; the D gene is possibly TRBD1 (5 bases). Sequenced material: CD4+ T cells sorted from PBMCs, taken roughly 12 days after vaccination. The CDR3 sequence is CASRGGGGDGYGYTF. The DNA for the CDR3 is TGTGCCAGCAGGGGGGGAGGAGGGGACGGCTATGGCTACACCTTC.